Below, 16 T cell receptor beta chains from the same sample are listed, as sequenced in a study of T cell responses to AZD1222 COVID-19 vaccine. Assay used: immunoSEQ multiplex PCR; TCRdb lists only in-frame clones, some missing. This sample has some 130,000 clones; 89% occur once, and the top ten carry about 6%. Sample: peripheral blood, taken on day 0 of AZD1222 vaccination. These receptor sequences come from an adult in good health.

V is TRBV2 and J is TRBJ2-2, with D hard to call. CDR1 and CDR2 from the germline V gene are SNHLY and FYNNEI. V was clipped by 2 bases and J by 4 bases, with 2 bases between them. The CDR3 has 12 amino acids. The CDR3 reads CASSEFTGELFF. CDR3 bases: TGTGCCAGCAGTGAATTCACCGGGGAGCTGTTTTTT.

The chain is built from TRBV6-6 and TRBJ1-6; D gene uncertain. CDR3 size: 12 residues. V was pared by 9 bases and J by 7 bases, with 10 bases between. The germline V gene encodes CDR1 MNHNY and CDR2 SVGAGI (reference sequence). The CDR3 coding sequence is TGTGCCAGTGACGGTTCAAATTCACCCCTCCACTTT. It translates to CASDGSNSPLHF.

The V and J genes are TRBV30 and TRBJ2-3, with a tentative D call TRBD2 (5 bases). The germline CDR1 and CDR2 sequences are GTSNPN and SVGIG (reference sequence). The CDR3 has 16 residues. With 2 bases removed from V and 0 bases from J, the gap between germline ends came to 15 bases. The CDR3: CAWSLPRASSTDTQYF. In nucleotides, the CDR3 is TGTGCCTGGAGTTTGCCGAGGGCCTCGAGCACAGATACGCAGTATTTT.

J is TRBJ1-5 and V is TRBV30; D not certain. Germline V gives CDR1 GTSNPN, CDR2 SVGIG (reference sequence). The CDR3 length is 14 residues. The V end lost 0 bases, the J end lost 2 bases, and 8 bases lay between the germline ends. CDR3 DNA: TGTGCCTGGAGTGTTCCAGTGGGCAATCAGCCCCAGCATTTT. Translating it yields CAWSVPVGNQPQHF.

V is TRBV5-5 and J is TRBJ1-2, with D uncertain. This CDR3 has 15 residues. Germline values: CDR1 SGHKS, CDR2 YYEKEE (reference sequence). The germline V and J ends were trimmed by 2 bases and 4 bases, with 15 bases remaining between them. The CDR3, as DNA: TGTGCCAGCAGCTTCGGGAACCTCTTTCCCTATGGCTACACCTTC. It specifies CASSFGNLFPYGYTF.

The gene calls are TRBV4-1 and TRBJ1-2; TRBD1 might be the D (6 bases). The CDR3 is made up of 14 amino acids. The V end was cut by 2 bases, the J end by 8 bases, with 15 bases between. Germline CDR1 is MGHRA and CDR2 is YSYEKL. DNA for the CDR3: TGCGCCAGCAGCCAAAAACAGGGAGAGGGGGGCTACACCTTC. Translated: CASSQKQGEGGYTF.

The chain carries TRBV7-2 and TRBJ1-4; tentative D call: TRBD1 (5 bases). Between the trimmed V and J ends, which lost 1 base and 4 bases, there was a span of 13 bases. The length of the CDR3 is 16 residues. Germline V gene data show CDR1 as SGHTA and CDR2 as FQGNSA. The CDR3 DNA follows: TGTGCCAGCAGCTTAGACCCAGGGCTAGGTAATGAAAAACTGTTTTTT. Translation: CASSLDPGLGNEKLFF.

This sequence joins TRBV6-1 and TRBJ1-3, with D unresolved. V was trimmed by 0 bases and J by 1 base, leaving 7 bases between them. The CDR3 sequence is 15 residues long. Germline CDR1 and CDR2: MNHNS and SASEGT. In DNA form, the CDR3 reads TGTGCCAGCAGTGAAGCGGGAGGATCTGGAAACACCATATATTTT. As protein: CASSEAGGSGNTIYF.

V is TRBV10-3 and J is TRBJ2-1; D remains unclear. Germline loops: CDR1 ENHRY, CDR2 SYGVKD. The CDR3 covers 12 residues. Trimming pared 0 bases from V and 7 bases from J, leaving 4 bases between. The chain's CDR3 is CAISESQNEQFF. The CDR3 DNA sequence: TGTGCCATCAGTGAGTCACAGAATGAGCAGTTCTTC.

The genes are TRBV25-1 and TRBJ1-1; D possibly corresponds to TRBD1 (6 bases). The germline V and J ends were trimmed by 4 bases and 5 bases, with 11 bases remaining between them. From germline, CDR1 is MGHDK and CDR2 SYGVNS. The CDR3 loop spans 13 amino acids. The CDR3 coding sequence is TGTGCCAGCAGTGGAGGGCAGGGGACTGAAGCTTTCTTT. Protein: CASSGGQGTEAFF.

V and J are TRBV13 and TRBJ1-1; D is uncertain. This CDR3 has 12 residues. Looked up from germline, CDR1 is PRHDT and CDR2 is FYEKMQ (reference sequence). Trimming removed 5 bases at V and 6 bases at J, with 10 bases between. CDR3 sequence: CASSPVVPEAFF. CDR3 coding DNA: TGTGCCAGCAGCCCAGTGGTACCTGAAGCTTTCTTT.

This clone was observed once. The chain joins TRBV5-1 to TRBJ1-4; no clear D gene. Germline CDR1 and CDR2: SGHRS and YFSETQ. The CDR3 contains 17 residues. Trimming removed 0 bases from V and 8 bases from J, with 20 bases in between. In DNA, the CDR3 is TGCGCCAGCAGCTTGGGGTATTTGACCGCCAAGGAGGAAAAACTGTTTTTT. It encodes CASSLGYLTAKEEKLFF.

J is TRBJ1-2 and V is TRBV18, with D uncertain. Trimming removed 10 bases at V and 8 bases at J, with 20 bases between. CDR1 is KGHSH, CDR2 LQKENI, per germline. The CDR3 spans 13 residues. Here the CDR3 DNA reads TGTGCCAATTCCGGGGAGGATCTACGGGGCTACACCTTC. Its protein product is CANSGEDLRGYTF. Filled out from reference TRBV18 and TRBJ1-2, the complete variable domain reads NAGVMQNPRHLVRRRGQEARLRCSPMKGHSHVYWYRQLPEEGLKFMVYLQKENIIDESGMPKERFSAEFPKEGPSILRIQQVVRGDSAAYFCANSGEDLRGYTFGSGTRLTVV.

The chain couples TRBV27 to TRBJ2-7, with 7 nucleotides matching TRBD1. The CDR3 spans 13 residues. Germline trimming cut 9 bases from V and 6 bases from J; bases unmatched to any gene: 11. Germline CDR1 is MNHEY and CDR2 is SMNVEV (reference sequence). This CDR3 is CARIRQGPIEQYF. For the CDR3, the DNA is TGTGCCAGAATCCGACAGGGACCGATCGAGCAGTACTTC.

The genes are TRBV4-2 and TRBJ2-7; TRBD2 matches at 12 bases. The ends lost 0 bases at V and 4 bases at J; junction bases unmatched: 1. Germline V gives CDR1 LGHNA, CDR2 YNFKEQ. The CDR3 is made up of 15 amino acids. In DNA form, the CDR3 reads TGTGCCAGCAGCCAAGATACTAGCGGGGGGTACGAGCAGTACTTC. This encodes CASSQDTSGGYEQYF.

The rearrangement joins TRBV7-9 to TRBJ1-6; TRBD1 might be the D (6 bases). Trimming removed 5 bases at V and 9 bases at J, with 17 bases between. The germline V gene encodes CDR1 SEHNR and CDR2 FQNEAQ (reference sequence). This CDR3 has 15 residues. The CDR3 DNA sequence: TGTGCCAGCAGCGGTTTCACAGGGCGAACTTCACCCCTCCACTTT. Protein product: CASSGFTGRTSPLHF. Filled out from reference TRBV7-9 and TRBJ1-6, the complete variable domain reads DTGVSQNPRHKITKRGQNVTFRCDPISEHNRLYWYRQTLGQGPEFLTYFQNEAQLEKSRLLSDRFSAERPKGSFSTLEIQRTEQGDSAMYLCASSGFTGRTSPLHFGNGTRLTVT.